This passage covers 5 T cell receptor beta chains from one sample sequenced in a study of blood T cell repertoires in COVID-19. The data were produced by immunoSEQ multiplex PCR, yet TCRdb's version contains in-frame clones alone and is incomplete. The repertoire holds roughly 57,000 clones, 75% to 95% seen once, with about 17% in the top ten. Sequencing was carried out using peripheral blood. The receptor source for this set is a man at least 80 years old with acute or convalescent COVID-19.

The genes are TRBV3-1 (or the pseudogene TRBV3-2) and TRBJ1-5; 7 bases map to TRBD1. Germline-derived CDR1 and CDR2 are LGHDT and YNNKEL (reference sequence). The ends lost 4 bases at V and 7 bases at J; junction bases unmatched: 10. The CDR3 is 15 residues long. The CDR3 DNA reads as TGTGCCAGCAGCCCGGGGCAGGGGGGTGAACAGCCCCAGCATTTT. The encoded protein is CASSPGQGGEQPQHF.

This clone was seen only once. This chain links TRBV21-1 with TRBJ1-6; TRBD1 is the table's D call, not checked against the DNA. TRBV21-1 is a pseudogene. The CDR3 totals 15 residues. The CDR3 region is CASSLRQGLYSPLHF. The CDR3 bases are TGTGCCAGCAGCCTGCGACAGGGCCTTTATTCACCCCTCCACTTT.

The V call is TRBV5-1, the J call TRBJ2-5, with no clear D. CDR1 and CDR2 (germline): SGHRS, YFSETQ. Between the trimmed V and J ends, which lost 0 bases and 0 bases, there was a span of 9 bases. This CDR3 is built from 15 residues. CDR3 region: CASSLVLTDQETQYF. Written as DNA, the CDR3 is TGCGCCAGCAGCTTGGTCCTCACAGACCAAGAGACCCAGTACTTC.

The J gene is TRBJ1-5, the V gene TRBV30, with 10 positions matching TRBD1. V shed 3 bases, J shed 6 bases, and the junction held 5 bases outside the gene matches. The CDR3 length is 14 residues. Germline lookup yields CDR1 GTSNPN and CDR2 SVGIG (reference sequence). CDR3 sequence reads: CAWSGQGGFQPQHF. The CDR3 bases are TGTGCCTGGAGCGGACAGGGGGGTTTTCAGCCCCAGCATTTT.

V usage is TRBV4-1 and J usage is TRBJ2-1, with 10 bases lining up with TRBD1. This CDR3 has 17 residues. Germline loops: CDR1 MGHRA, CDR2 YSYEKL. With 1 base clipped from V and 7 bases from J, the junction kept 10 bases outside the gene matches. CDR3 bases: TGCGCCAGCAGCCAAGTCGGGGGGACAGGGGTGGGGAATGAGCAGTTCTTC. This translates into CASSQVGGTGVGNEQFF.